Included here is one T cell receptor beta chain sequence, with context. The data are from a study of shared clonotypes between healthy human individuals. The donor cohort consisted entirely of Caucasian adults residing in Nashville, Tennessee. Trimming pared 8 bases from V and 1 base from J, leaving 18 bases between. This CDR3 has 16 amino acids. Germline V lookup: CDR1 LNHDA, CDR2 SQIVND (reference sequence). Assay used: immunoSEQ multiplex PCR; TCRdb lists only in-frame clones, some missing. The profile covers more than 2,000,000 clones, with approximately 95% appearing a single time and about 0.41% taken by the ten largest.

The sequencing sample was made of naive CD4+ T cells from PBMCs. The subset denotes: CD45RA+ positively selected. The sequence was obtained from a man between 18 and 29 years old in good health. Some clones in this sample may be carry-over from other donors' samples. The rearrangement uses TRBV19 and TRBJ1-5, with a possible D match to TRBD1 (5 bases). CDR3 sequence (DNA): TGTGCCAGTGGAGGTAGGTCAGGGACGAGCAATCAGCCCCAGCATTTT. This encodes CASGGRSGTSNQPQHF.